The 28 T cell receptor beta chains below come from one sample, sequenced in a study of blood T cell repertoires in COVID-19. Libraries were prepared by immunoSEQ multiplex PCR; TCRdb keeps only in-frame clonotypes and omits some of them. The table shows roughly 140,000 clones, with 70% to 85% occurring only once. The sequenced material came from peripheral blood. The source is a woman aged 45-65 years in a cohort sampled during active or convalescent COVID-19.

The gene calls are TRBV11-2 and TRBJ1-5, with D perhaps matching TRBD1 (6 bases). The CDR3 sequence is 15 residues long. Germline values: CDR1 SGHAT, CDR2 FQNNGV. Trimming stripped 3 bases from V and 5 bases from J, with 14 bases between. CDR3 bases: TGTGCCAGCAGCTTGCAACAGGGTGGGCATCAGCCCCAGCATTTT. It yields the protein CASSLQQGGHQPQHF.

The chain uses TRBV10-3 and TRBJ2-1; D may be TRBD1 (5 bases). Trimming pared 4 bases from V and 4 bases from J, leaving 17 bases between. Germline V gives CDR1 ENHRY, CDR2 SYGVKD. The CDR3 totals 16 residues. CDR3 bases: TGTGCCATCAGTGTCGGACACCAGAGCCCTTACAATGAGCAGTTCTTC. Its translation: CAISVGHQSPYNEQFF.

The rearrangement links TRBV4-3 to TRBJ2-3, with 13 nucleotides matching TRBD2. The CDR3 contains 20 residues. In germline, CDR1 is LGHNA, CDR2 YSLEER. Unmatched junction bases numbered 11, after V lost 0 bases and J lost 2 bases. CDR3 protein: CASSQDINLGLAGVTDTQYF. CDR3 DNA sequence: TGCGCCAGCAGCCAAGATATAAACCTCGGACTAGCGGGGGTCACAGATACGCAGTATTTT.

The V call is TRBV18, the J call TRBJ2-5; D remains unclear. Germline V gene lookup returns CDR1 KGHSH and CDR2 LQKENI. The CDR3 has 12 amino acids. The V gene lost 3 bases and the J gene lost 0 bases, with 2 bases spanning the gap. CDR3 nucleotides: TGTGCCAGCTCACCCAACCAAGAGACCCAGTACTTC. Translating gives CASSPNQETQYF. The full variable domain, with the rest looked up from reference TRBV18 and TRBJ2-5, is NAGVMQNPRHLVRRRGQEARLRCSPMKGHSHVYWYRQLPEEGLKFMVYLQKENIIDESGMPKERFSAEFPKEGPSILRIQQVVRGDSAAYFCASSPNQETQYFGPGTRLLVL.

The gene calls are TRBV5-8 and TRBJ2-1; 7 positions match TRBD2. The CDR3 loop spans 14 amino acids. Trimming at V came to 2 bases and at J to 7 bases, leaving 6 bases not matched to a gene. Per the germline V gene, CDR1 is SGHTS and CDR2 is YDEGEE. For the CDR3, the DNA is TGTGCCAGCAGCTTATGGGGGGGTGTTAATGAGCAGTTCTTC. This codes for CASSLWGGVNEQFF.

The chain's CDR3 is CASSKGTVEQYF. Here the CDR3 DNA reads TGCGCCAGCAGCAAAGGGACAGTCGAGCAGTACTTC. The chain recombines TRBV5-1 with TRBJ2-7, with 7 bases matching TRBD1. V was clipped by 4 bases and J by 6 bases; unmatched bases: 4. The CDR3 is made up of 12 amino acids. Germline loops: CDR1 SGHRS, CDR2 YFSETQ.

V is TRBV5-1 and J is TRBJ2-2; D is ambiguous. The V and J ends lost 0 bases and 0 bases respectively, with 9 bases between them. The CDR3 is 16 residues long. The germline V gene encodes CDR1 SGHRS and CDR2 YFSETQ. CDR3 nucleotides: TGCGCCAGCAGCTTGGATACAGTCGCGAACACCGGGGAGCTGTTTTTT. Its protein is CASSLDTVANTGELFF.

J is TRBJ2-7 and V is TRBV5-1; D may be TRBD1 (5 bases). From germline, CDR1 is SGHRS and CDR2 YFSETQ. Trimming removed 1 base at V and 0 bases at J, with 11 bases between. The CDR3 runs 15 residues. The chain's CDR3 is CASSLYAGNSYEQYF. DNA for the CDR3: TGCGCCAGCAGCTTGTATGCAGGGAACTCCTACGAGCAGTACTTC.

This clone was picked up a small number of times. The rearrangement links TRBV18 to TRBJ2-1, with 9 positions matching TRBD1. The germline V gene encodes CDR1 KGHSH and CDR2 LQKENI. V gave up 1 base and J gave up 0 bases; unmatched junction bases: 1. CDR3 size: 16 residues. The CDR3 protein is CASSPLQGASYNEQFF. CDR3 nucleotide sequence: TGTGCCAGCTCACCACTACAGGGGGCCTCCTACAATGAGCAGTTCTTC.

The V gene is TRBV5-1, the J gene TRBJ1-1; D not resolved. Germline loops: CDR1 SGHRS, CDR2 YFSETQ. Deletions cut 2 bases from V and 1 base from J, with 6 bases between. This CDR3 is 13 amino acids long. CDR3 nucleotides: TGCGCCAGCAGCTTCGACACGAACACTGAAGCTTTCTTT. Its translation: CASSFDTNTEAFF.

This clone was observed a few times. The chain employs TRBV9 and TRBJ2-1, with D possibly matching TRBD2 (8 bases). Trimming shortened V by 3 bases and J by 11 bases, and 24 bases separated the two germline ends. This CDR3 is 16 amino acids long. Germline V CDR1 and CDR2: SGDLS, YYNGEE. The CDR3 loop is CASSAGGDSRVQQQFF. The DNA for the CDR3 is TGTGCCAGCAGCGCCGGGGGGGACAGCCGCGTACAACAGCAGTTCTTC.

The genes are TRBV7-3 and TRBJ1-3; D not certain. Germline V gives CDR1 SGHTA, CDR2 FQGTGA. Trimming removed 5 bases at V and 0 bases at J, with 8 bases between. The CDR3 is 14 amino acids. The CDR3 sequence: CASSRGSSGNTIYF. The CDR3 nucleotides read TGTGCCAGCAGCCGAGGGAGCTCTGGAAACACCATATATTTT.

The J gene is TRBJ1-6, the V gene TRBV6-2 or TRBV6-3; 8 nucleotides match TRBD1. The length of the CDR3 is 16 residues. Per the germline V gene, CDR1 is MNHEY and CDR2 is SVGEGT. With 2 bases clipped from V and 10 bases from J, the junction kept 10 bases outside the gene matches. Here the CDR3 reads CASSYTRTGYDSPLHF. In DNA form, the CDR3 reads TGTGCCAGCAGTTACACCCGGACAGGGTATGACTCACCCCTCCACTTT.

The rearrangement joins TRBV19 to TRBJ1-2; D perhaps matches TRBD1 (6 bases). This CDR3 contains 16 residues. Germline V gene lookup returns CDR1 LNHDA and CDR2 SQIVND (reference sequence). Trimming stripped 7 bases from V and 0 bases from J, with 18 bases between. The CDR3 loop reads CASTFGGPPANYGYTF. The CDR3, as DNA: TGTGCCAGTACCTTCGGGGGGCCGCCCGCTAACTATGGCTACACCTTC.

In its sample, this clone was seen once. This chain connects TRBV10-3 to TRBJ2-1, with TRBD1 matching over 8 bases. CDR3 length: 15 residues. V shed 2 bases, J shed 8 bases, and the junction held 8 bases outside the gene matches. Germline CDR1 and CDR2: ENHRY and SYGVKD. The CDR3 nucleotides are TGTGCCATCAGTGAGGACAGGGGAAGTCTCTATGAGCAGTTCTTC. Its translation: CAISEDRGSLYEQFF.

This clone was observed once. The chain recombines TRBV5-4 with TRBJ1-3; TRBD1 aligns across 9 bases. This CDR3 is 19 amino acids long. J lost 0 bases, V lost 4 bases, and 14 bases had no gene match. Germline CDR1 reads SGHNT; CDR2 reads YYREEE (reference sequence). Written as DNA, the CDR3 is TGTGCCAGCAGCCGGCCGGGACAGGGTGCCGTCGTCTCTGGAAACACCATATATTTT. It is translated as CASSRPGQGAVVSGNTIYF.

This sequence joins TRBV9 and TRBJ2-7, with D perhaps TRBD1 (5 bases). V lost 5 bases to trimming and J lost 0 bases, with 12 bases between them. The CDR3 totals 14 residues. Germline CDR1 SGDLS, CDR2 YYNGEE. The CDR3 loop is CASSDKGFSYEQYF. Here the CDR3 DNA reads TGTGCCAGCAGTGACAAGGGGTTCTCCTACGAGCAGTACTTC.

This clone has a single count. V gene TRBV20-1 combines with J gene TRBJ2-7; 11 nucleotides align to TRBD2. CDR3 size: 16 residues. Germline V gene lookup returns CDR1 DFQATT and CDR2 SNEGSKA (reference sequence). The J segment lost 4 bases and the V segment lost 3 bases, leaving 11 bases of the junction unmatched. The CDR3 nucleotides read TGCAGTGCTAGTTTAACTAGCGGGGGAGACCGGTACGAGCAGTACTTC. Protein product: CSASLTSGGDRYEQYF.

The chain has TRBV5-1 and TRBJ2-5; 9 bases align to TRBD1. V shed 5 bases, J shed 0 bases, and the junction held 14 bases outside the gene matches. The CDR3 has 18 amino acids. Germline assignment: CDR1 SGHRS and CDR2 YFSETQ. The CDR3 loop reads CASRYTPGTGPNQETQYF. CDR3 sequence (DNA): TGCGCCAGCAGATATACCCCCGGGACAGGGCCCAACCAAGAGACCCAGTACTTC.

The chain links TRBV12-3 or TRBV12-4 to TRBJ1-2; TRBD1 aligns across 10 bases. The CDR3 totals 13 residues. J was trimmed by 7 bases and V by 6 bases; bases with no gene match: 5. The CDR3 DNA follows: TGTGCCAGCAGCAGACAGGGGGCAAGTGGCTACACCTTC. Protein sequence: CASSRQGASGYTF.

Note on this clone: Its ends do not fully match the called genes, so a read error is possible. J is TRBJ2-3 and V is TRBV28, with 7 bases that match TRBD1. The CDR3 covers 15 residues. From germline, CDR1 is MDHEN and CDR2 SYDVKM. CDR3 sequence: CASSLPRFVGQERFF. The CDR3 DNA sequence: TGTGCCAGCAGTTTACCCCGGTTTGTTGGACAGGAGAGATTTTTT.

CDR3 in DNA: TGTGCCACCAGCAGAGACCAGGGGCGCACTGAAGCTTTCTTT. Protein sequence: CATSRDQGRTEAFF. V usage is TRBV15 and J usage is TRBJ1-1, with D possibly matching TRBD1 (6 bases). Germline V gene sequence: CDR1 LNHNV, CDR2 YYDKDF (reference sequence). Trimming removed 0 bases from V and 4 bases from J, with 9 bases in between. This CDR3 comprises 14 residues.

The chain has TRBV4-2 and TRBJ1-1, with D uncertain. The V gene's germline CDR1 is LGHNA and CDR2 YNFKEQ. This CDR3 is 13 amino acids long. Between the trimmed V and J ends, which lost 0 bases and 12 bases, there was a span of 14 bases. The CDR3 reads CASSQERHKETFF. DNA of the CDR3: TGTGCCAGCAGCCAAGAGCGGCACAAGGAAACTTTCTTT.

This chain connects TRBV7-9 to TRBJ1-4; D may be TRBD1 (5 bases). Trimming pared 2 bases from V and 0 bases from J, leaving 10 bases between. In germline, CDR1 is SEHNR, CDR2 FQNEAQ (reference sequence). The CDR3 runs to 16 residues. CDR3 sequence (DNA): TGTGCCAGCAGCTTACAGGGCACAGCAACTAATGAAAAACTGTTTTTT. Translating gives CASSLQGTATNEKLFF. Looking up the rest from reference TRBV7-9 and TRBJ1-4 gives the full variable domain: DTGVSQNPRHKITKRGQNVTFRCDPISEHNRLYWYRQTLGQGPEFLTYFQNEAQLEKSRLLSDRFSAERPKGSFSTLEIQRTEQGDSAMYLCASSLQGTATNEKLFFGSGTQLSVL.

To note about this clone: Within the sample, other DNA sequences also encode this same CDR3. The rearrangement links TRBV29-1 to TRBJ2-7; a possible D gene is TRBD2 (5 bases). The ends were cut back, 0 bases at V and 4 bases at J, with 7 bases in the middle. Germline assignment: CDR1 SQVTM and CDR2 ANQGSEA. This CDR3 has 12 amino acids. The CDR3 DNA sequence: TGCAGCGTTGAAGATCGGGATTACGAGCAGTACTTC. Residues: CSVEDRDYEQYF.

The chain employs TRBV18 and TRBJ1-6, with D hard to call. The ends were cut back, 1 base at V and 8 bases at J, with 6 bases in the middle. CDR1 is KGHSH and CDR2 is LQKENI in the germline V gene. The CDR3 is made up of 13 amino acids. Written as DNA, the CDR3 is TGTGCCAGCTCACCACGGAGGGATTCACCCCTCCACTTT. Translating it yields CASSPRRDSPLHF.

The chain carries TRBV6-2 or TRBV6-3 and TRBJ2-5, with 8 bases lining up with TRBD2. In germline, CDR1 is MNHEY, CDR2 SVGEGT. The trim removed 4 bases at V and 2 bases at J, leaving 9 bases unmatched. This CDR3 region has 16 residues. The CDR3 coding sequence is TGTGCCAGCAGTTCCGGCGGGGCGGGGGGACAAGAGACCCAGTACTTC. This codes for CASSSGGAGGQETQYF.

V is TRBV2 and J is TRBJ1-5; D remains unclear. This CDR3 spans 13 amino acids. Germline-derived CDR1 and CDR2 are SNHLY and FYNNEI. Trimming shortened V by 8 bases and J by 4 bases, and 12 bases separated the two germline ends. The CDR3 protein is CASGTEHNQPQHF. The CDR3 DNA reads TGTGCCAGCGGTACGGAGCATAATCAGCCCCAGCATTTT.